This TCR beta chain was sequenced for a study of shared clonotypes between healthy human individuals. About the research overall: The donor group consisted of a couple of women and a few men, aged 18 to 49.

Worth noting for this clone: What it binds is not known. Other DNA sequences of this sample code for an identical CDR3.

Study-wide points: An effect of sequencing depth on clonotype sharing among donors was expected. For sorted subsets, rarefaction showed incomplete sequencing despite large depth.

Terminally differentiated effector memory CD45RA+ cells were left out of the naive CD8 fraction, which was CD45RO-negative and positively selected for CCR7. The germline CDR1 and CDR2 sequences are SEHNR and FQNEAQ (reference sequence). Trimming cost V 2 bases and J 4 bases, with 6 bases left between them. The CDR3 runs to 12 residues. About 30,000 T cell genomes (around 200 ng DNA) went into each sorted-subset replicate. Sequencing was performed with immunoSEQ multiplex PCR; in TCRdb, only in-frame clones are kept and a portion is missing. The table has about 550,000 clones, 95% seen once. The clonotype was recovered from a woman in her twenties or thirties in good health. Sequencing was carried out using naive CD8+ T cells sorted from blood. The chain recombines TRBV7-9 with TRBJ2-7, with no clear D. The chain's CDR3 is CASSLPGYEQYF. DNA for the CDR3: TGTGCCAGCAGCTTACCGGGTTACGAGCAGTACTTC.